This record covers a single TCR beta chain. Germline V gives CDR1 SGHTA, CDR2 FQGNSA. V was clipped by 0 bases and J by 4 bases; unmatched bases: 6. The CDR3 loop spans 15 amino acids. Original methodology: Nucleated cell number was recorded as an estimate derived from reference gene primer amplification. Repertoires were generated with immunoSEQ multiplex PCR, while TCRdb's copy carries only in-frame clones and drops some. V, J and clone size reflect that table, while D and trimming were determined from the DNA. This sample has roughly 150,000 clones, with about 72% found just once. The data stem from a study of blood T cell repertoires in COVID-19. Background on the study: Acute-phase and convalescent COVID-19 samples originated in the United States, Italy and Spain.

The chain uses TRBV7-2 and TRBJ2-7, with TRBD1 identical over 7 bases. The receptor comes from a man in his sixties who had recovered from COVID-19. Sample: peripheral blood. The CDR3 DNA is TGTGCCAGCAGCTTAGCGCTCCAGGGGGTTTACGAGCAGTACTTC. Its protein product is CASSLALQGVYEQYF.